This record concerns one T cell receptor (beta chain) sequence. The antigen is not known. TCRdb recomputed calls from the reads with MiXCR, one row per CDR3 protein. The sample lists under 850,000 distinct CDR3 sequences, roughly 30% occurring once. The record originates from a study of T cell repertoires in cytomegalovirus infection. Study information: Newly reported HLA-C-restricted and thoroughly characterized HLA-B-restricted CMV epitopes were employed. Signatures in public TCR beta sequences pointed to both CMV infection and matching HLA type. Study-level findings and limits: The cumulative frequency of public TCR beta families distinguished individuals who carried CMV together with the relevant HLA.

This clonotype was sampled from a human donor in good health (CMV status not recorded). Some clones in this sample may be carry-over from other donors' samples. The starting material was cultured PBMCs, obtained from culture after CMV antigen stimulation.

CDR3 region: CASSTGQGNNEAFF. CDR3 sequence (DNA): TGTGCCAGCAGCACGGGACAGGGAAATAATGAAGCTTTCTTT. V is TRBV11-2 and J is TRBJ1-1; TRBD1 aligns across 9 bases. Germline V gene data show CDR1 as SGHAT and CDR2 as FQNNGV. J lost 7 bases, V lost 5 bases, and 8 bases had no gene match. CDR3 length: 14 amino acids.